The 10 T cell receptor beta chains reported below all come from one sample, sequenced in a study of early T cells in non-severe SARS-CoV-2 infection. TCRdb reprocessed the 5' RACE reads via MiXCR and lists one record per CDR3 protein. The sample records tens of thousands of distinct CDR3 sequences, over 13% being singletons. Sequencing used whole blood, obtained at baseline. All receptors come from an adult who was a healthcare worker with PCR-confirmed SARS-CoV-2 infection or an uninfected control (not recorded which).

This clonotype was recorded many times. This chain uses TRBV7-8 with TRBJ2-1; D may be TRBD2 (6 bases). The CDR3 is made up of 14 amino acids. Trimming took 0 bases from V and 6 from J, leaving 9 bases between them. CDR1 and CDR2 (germline): SGHVS, FQNEAQ. The CDR3 bases are TGTGCCAGCAGCTTAGCGAGGACTACCAATGAGCAGTTCTTC. This gives the protein CASSLARTTNEQFF.

In this sample, this clonotype turned up many times. The J gene is TRBJ2-7, the V gene TRBV2; 12 bases are a match to TRBD2. This CDR3 spans 20 amino acids. Germline lookup yields CDR1 SNHLY and CDR2 FYNNEI. V gave up 10 bases and J gave up 1 base; unmatched junction bases: 23. The CDR3 sequence: CATQLLTTSGSIPRSYEQYF. The CDR3 DNA sequence: TGTGCCACACAACTGCTGACGACTAGCGGGAGTATCCCCAGGTCCTACGAGCAGTACTTC.

The chain has TRBV30 and TRBJ2-2, with D unclear. V dropped 4 bases and J dropped 6 bases, with 6 bases sitting between them. The CDR3 contains 11 residues. Germline V lookup: CDR1 GTSNPN, CDR2 SVGIG (reference sequence). The CDR3 nucleotides read TGTGCCTGGACTCCGGCCGGGGAGCTGTTTTTT. It is translated as CAWTPAGELFF.

This clonotype occurred a few times. The gene calls are TRBV27 and TRBJ1-6; tentative D call: TRBD1 (5 bases). This CDR3 has 15 residues. The germline CDR1 and CDR2 sequences are MNHEY and SMNVEV (reference sequence). The V gene lost 0 bases and the J gene lost 7 bases, with 10 bases spanning the gap. This CDR3 is CASSLSVRVNSPLHF. In DNA, the CDR3 is TGTGCCAGCAGTTTATCGGTCAGGGTCAATTCACCCCTCCACTTT.

Ten or more counts support this clonotype. V gene TRBV28 combines with J gene TRBJ2-7; 7 bases align to TRBD1. The CDR3 sequence is 15 residues long. V lost 6 bases to trimming and J lost 0 bases; unmatched junction nucleotides: 8. CDR1 is MDHEN and CDR2 is SYDVKM in the germline V gene. DNA for the CDR3: TGTGCCAGCAGATTAACCGGGACAGTCTCCTACGAGCAGTACTTC. This translates into CASRLTGTVSYEQYF.

The CDR3 DNA reads as TGTGCCAGCAGTCCGAGGACGGGACTAGTACACAATGAGCAGTTCTTC. As protein: CASSPRTGLVHNEQFF. The chain joins TRBV12-3 or TRBV12-4 to TRBJ2-1, with 8 positions matching TRBD2. The trim removed 5 bases at V and 5 bases at J, leaving 11 bases unmatched. This CDR3 spans 16 amino acids.

Ten or more counts support this clonotype. This chain uses TRBV24-1 with TRBJ2-4, with 11 positions matching TRBD2. Germline V gene sequence: CDR1 KGHDR, CDR2 SFDVKD. With V trimmed by 9 bases and J by 7 bases, 7 bases remained unmatched. This CDR3 spans 14 amino acids. The DNA for the CDR3 is TGTGCCACCGTAGCGGGGGGGAATTGGAACATTCAGTACTTC. The encoded protein is CATVAGGNWNIQYF.

This clonotype was observed a handful of times. The chain couples TRBV4-1 to TRBJ2-1, with D possibly being TRBD2 (6 bases). The V end lost 6 bases, the J end lost 8 bases, and 20 bases lay between the germline ends. The germline CDR1 and CDR2 sequences are MGHRA and YSYEKL. The CDR3 has 15 residues. The CDR3 bases are TGCGCCAGCAGGGAGGGACCAACAGGCACCCATGAGCAGTTCTTC. Protein sequence: CASREGPTGTHEQFF.

In its sample, this clonotype was seen many times. The CDR3 region is CSVSRSGGYTF. CDR3 in DNA: TGCAGTGTTAGCCGTTCCGGGGGCTACACCTTC. This chain connects TRBV20-1 to TRBJ1-2, with D hard to call. The germline CDR1 and CDR2 sequences are DFQATT and SNEGSKA (reference sequence). The CDR3 covers 11 residues. V was clipped by 7 bases and J by 8 bases, with 14 bases between them.

This clonotype has at least ten counts. The V and J genes are TRBV20-1 and TRBJ2-1; TRBD1 or TRBD2 may be the D gene (6 bases each). The length of the CDR3 is 15 residues. Germline V CDR1 and CDR2: DFQATT, SNEGSKA (reference sequence). Trimming left V 0 bases short and J 6 bases short, with 15 bases between. The CDR3 reads CSARDARTGANEQFF. Here the CDR3 DNA reads TGCAGTGCTAGAGATGCCCGGACGGGGGCCAATGAGCAGTTCTTC.